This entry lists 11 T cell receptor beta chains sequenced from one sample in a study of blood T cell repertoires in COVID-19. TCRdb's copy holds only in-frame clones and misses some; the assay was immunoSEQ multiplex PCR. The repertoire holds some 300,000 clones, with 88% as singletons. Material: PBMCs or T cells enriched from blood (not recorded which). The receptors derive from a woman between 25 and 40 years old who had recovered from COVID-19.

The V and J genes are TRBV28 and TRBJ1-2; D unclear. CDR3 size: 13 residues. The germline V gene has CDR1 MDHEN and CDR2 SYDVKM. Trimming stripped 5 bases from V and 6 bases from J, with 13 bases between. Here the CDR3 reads CASSAPKEHGYTF. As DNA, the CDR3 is TGTGCCAGCAGTGCCCCTAAAGAACATGGCTACACCTTC.

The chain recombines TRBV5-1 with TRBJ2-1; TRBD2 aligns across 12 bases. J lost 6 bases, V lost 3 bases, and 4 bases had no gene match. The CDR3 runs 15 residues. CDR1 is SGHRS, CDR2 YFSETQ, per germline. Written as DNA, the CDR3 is TGCGCCAGCAGCTCCCTAGCGGGAGGGCCCAATGAGCAGTTCTTC. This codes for CASSSLAGGPNEQFF.

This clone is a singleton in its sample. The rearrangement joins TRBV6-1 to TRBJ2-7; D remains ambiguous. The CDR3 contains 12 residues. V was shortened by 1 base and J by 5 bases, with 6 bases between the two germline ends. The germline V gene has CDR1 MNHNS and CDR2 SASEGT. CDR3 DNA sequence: TGTGCCAGCAGTGAAGGTCCTAACGAGCAGTACTTC. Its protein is CASSEGPNEQYF.

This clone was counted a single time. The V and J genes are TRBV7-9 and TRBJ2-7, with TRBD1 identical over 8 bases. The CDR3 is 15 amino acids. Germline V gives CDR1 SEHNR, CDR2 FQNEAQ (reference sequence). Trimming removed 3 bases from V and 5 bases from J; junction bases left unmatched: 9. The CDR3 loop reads CASSLRQGAFHEQYF. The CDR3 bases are TGTGCCAGCAGCTTGAGGCAGGGGGCTTTCCACGAGCAGTACTTC. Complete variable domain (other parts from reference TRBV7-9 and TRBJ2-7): DTGVSQNPRHKITKRGQNVTFRCDPISEHNRLYWYRQTLGQGPEFLTYFQNEAQLEKSRLLSDRFSAERPKGSFSTLEIQRTEQGDSAMYLCASSLRQGAFHEQYFGPGTRLTVT.

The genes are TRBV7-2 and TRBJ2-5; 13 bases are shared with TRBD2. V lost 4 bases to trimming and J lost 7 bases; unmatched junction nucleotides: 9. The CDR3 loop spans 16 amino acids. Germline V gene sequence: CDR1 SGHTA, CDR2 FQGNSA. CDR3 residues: CASSSGLAGARGTQYF. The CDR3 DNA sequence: TGTGCCAGCAGCTCCGGACTAGCGGGGGCCCGGGGGACCCAGTACTTC.

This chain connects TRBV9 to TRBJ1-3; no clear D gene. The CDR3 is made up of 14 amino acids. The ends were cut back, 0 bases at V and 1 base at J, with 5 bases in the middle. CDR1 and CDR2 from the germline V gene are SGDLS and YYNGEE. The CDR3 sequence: CASSVAVSGNTIYF. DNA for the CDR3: TGTGCCAGCAGCGTAGCGGTTTCTGGAAACACCATATATTTT. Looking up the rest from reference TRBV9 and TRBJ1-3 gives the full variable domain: DSGVTQTPKHLITATGQRVTLRCSPRSGDLSVYWYQQSLDQGLQFLIQYYNGEERAKGNILERFSAQQFPDLHSELNLSSLELGDSALYFCASSVAVSGNTIYFGEGSWLTVV.

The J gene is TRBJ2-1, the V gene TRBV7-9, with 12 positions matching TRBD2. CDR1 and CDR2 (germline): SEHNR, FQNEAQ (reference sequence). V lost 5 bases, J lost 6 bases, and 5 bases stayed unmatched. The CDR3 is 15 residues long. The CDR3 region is CASSITSGRTNEQFF. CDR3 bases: TGTGCCAGCAGCATTACTAGCGGGAGGACCAATGAGCAGTTCTTC.

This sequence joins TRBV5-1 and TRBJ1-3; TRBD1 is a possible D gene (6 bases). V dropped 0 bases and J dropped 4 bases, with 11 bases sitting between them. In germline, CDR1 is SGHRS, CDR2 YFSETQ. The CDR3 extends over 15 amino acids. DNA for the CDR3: TGCGCCAGCAGCTTGGCGGACAGTTCCGGAAACACCATATATTTT. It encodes CASSLADSSGNTIYF.

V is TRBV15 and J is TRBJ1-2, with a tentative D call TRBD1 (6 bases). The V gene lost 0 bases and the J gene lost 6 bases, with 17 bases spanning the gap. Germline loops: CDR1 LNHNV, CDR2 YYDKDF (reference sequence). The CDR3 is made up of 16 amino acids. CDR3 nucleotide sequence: TGTGCCACCAGCAGAGACAGAGACAGGTCTGGCCATGGCTACACCTTC. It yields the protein CATSRDRDRSGHGYTF.

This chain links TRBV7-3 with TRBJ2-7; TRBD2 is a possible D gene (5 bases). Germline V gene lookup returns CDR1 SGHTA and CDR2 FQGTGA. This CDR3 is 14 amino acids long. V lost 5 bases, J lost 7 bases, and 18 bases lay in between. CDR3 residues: CASSPGNGVGEQYF. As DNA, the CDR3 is TGTGCCAGCAGCCCCGGGAATGGGGTCGGGGAGCAGTACTTC.

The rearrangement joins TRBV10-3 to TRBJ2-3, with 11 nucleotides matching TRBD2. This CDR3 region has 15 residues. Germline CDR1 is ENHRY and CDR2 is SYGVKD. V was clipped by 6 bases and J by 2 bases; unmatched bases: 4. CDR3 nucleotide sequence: TGTGCCATCAGGGGGACTAGCGGTTCCACAGATACGCAGTATTTT. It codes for CAIRGTSGSTDTQYF.